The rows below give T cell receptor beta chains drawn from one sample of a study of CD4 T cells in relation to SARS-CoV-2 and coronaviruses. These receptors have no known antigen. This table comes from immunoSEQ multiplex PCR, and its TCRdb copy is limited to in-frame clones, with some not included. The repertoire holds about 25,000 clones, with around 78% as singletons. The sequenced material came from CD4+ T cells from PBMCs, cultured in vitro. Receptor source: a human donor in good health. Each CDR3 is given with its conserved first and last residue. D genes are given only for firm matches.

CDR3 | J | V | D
CASSPSYLTISYEQYF | TRBJ2-7 | TRBV7-2 | .
CAWRVGGNREKLFF | TRBJ1-4 | TRBV30 | .
CASSLESYPGTGRYEQYF | TRBJ2-7 | TRBV7-6 | TRBD1
CASSQVGTGLTEAFF | TRBJ1-1 | TRBV6-4 | TRBD1
CASSPYRTGGDYSNQPQHF | TRBJ1-5 | TRBV18 | TRBD1
CATRQGSGNTIYF | TRBJ1-3 | TRBV2 | TRBD1
CASRAGTPNTEAFF | TRBJ1-1 | TRBV5-1 | .
CASSFPSGRGRF | TRBJ2-7 | TRBV6-2/TRBV6-3 | TRBD2
CASGLGRDTASYNEQFF | TRBJ2-1 | TRBV12-5 | .
CASSLGGSAETQYF | TRBJ2-5 | TRBV7-9 | .
CASRAEPGLASTDTQYF | TRBJ2-3 | TRBV5-4 | TRBD2
CASSLDRNTEAFF | TRBJ1-1 | TRBV7-7 | .
CASSQSHPRTANTEAFF | TRBJ1-1 | TRBV16 | .